This is a list of T cell receptor beta chains from one sample in a study of beta chain features in type 1 diabetes. Sequencing was performed with immunoSEQ multiplex PCR; in TCRdb, only in-frame clones are kept and a portion is missing. The data show hundreds of thousands of clones, with around 15% seen just once and roughly 0.04% held by the top ten. Specimen: naive CD4+ T cells from blood. The source is a man in his late teens or twenties with type 1 diabetes. Both conserved end residues are part of each CDR3. The D gene is left open where the match is weak. Size is stated for part of the rows, as once, few or many counts, or as a class when the clone is expanded.

v_gene	abundance	j_gene	d_gene	CDR3nt	CDR3aa
TRBV9	NA	TRBJ2-1	NA	TGTGCCAGCAGCCCTGGGGTCTACAATGAGCAGTTCTTC	CASSPGVYNEQFF
TRBV30	few	TRBJ1-1	NA	TGTGCCTGGAGTCCAGTCCTGACAGGTCGAACTGAAGCTTTCTTT	CAWSPVLTGRTEAFF
TRBV7-2	NA	TRBJ1-2	NA	TGTGCCAGCAGCTCCCACCACCCCGCAGGGGTGGTTAGTGGCTACACCTTC	CASSSHHPAGVVSGYTF
TRBV15	few	TRBJ2-5	TRBD1	TGTGCCACCAGCGATATAAATTGGGACAGCCAAGAGACCCAGTACTTC	CATSDINWDSQETQYF
TRBV15	NA	TRBJ2-2	NA	TGTGCCACCAGCAGAGGACAGTCCGGGGAGCTGTTTTTT	CATSRGQSGELFF
TRBV2	NA	TRBJ2-1	TRBD2	TGTGCCAGCATCGGGACTAGCGGGGGGGCTAGGGAGCAGTTCTTC	CASIGTSGGAREQFF
TRBV6-5	NA	TRBJ2-2	TRBD2	TGTGCCAGCAGGACGACTAGCGGATACACCGGGGAGCTGTTTTTT	CASRTTSGYTGELFF
TRBV10-3	few	TRBJ2-7	NA	TGTGCCATCAGTCCAGGGATTGACGAGCAGTACTTC	CAISPGIDEQYF
TRBV25-1	few	TRBJ1-5	NA	TGTGCCAGCAGTGAGGCTCAGGGGCAGCCCCAGCATTTT	CASSEAQGQPQHF
TRBV5-6	NA	TRBJ1-5	NA	TGTGCCAGCAGCTTGGCGGGGGAGGGAACGTATCAGCCCCAGCATTTT	CASSLAGEGTYQPQHF
TRBV2	NA	TRBJ2-7	NA	TGTGCCAGCAGGGCCGGGACTTTCTACGAGCAGTACTTC	CASRAGTFYEQYF
TRBV7-2	many	TRBJ2-4	NA	TGTGCCAGCACCACTCGGGACATTCAGTACTTC	CASTTRDIQYF
TRBV5-4	few	TRBJ1-4	NA	TGTGCCAGCAGCTTGGAGGCAGGAGGTGAAAAACTGTTTTTT	CASSLEAGGEKLFF
TRBV2	few	TRBJ1-2	TRBD1	TGTGCCAGCAGGAGGACAGGGTACGTCTATGGCTACACCTTC	CASRRTGYVYGYTF
TRBV9	NA	TRBJ1-6	NA	TGTGCCAGCAGCTCTAGCTCCTATAATTCACCCCTCCACTTT	CASSSSSYNSPLHF
TRBV28	few	TRBJ2-7	TRBD1	TGTGCCCTGCGCCGTGGACAGGGCTCCTACGAGCAGTACTTC	CALRRGQGSYEQYF
TRBV7-2	NA	TRBJ2-1	TRBD2	TGTGCCAGCAGCTTACTCCCTTCTAGCGGGGGTTACAATGAGCAGTTCTTC	CASSLLPSSGGYNEQFF
TRBV9	NA	TRBJ1-2	NA	TGTGCCAGCAGCCTCCAGGACTATGGCTACACCTTC	CASSLQDYGYTF
TRBV13	few	TRBJ2-7	NA	TGTGCCAGCAGCTTCGGAAGGCCGGTTACTTCCGAGCAGTACTTC	CASSFGRPVTSEQYF
TRBV14	few	TRBJ2-2	NA	TGTGCCAGCAGCCAAGTAACAGCGGGTTTCACCGGGGAGCTGTTTTTT	CASSQVTAGFTGELFF
TRBV11-2	NA	TRBJ1-1	NA	TGTGCCAGCAGCTTACCGGGACACGTAGCTTTCTTT	CASSLPGHVAFF
TRBV10-3	few	TRBJ2-3	TRBD2	TGTGCCATCAGTCATAGCGGGGGGATCACAGATACGCAGTATTTT	CAISHSGGITDTQYF
TRBV29-1	NA	TRBJ1-1	NA	TGCAGCGTTGGGCAGGGCGACACTGAAGCTTTCTTT	CSVGQGDTEAFF
TRBV7-3	few	TRBJ1-1	NA	TGTGCCAGCAGCTTAGGCGGACAGCCGAACACTGAAGCTTTCTTT	CASSLGGQPNTEAFF
TRBV7-2	few	TRBJ2-2	NA	TGTGCCAGCAGCTTAGATCGACCGAACACCGGGGAGCTGTTTTTT	CASSLDRPNTGELFF
TRBV27	NA	TRBJ2-6	NA	TGTGCCAGCAGTTTAGAAGGGTTCCCTGGGGCCAACGTCCTGACTTTC	CASSLEGFPGANVLTF
TRBV7-9	NA	TRBJ2-5	NA	TGTGCCAGCAGCTTAAATGGAGAGACCCAGTACTTC	CASSLNGETQYF